This T cell receptor beta chain originates from a study of cytomegalovirus exposure and HLA in healthy donors. PCR was performed using 60 Vbeta and 13 Jbeta primers. Only in-frame clones appear in the TCRdb table, and some are missing; sequencing was by immunoSEQ multiplex PCR. This table holds approximately 90,000 clones, approximately 77% found once. Study-level results: By a later analysis, the bulk of CMV-associated TCR beta chains appeared HLA-restricted. A later analysis, which compared TCR beta chains of equal frequency, found the HLA-associated ones more clonally expanded. Reports state that TCR beta sequences accurately predicted most subjects' HLA-A and HLA-B alleles.

Comments on this clone: Its antigen is as yet unknown.

This clonotype was sampled from a woman in her forties in good health and CMV-seronegative. The sequencing sample was made of PBMCs.

Here the CDR3 DNA reads TGTGCCTGGAGAACCGCGACAGTTTATGGCTACACCTTC. Translating gives CAWRTATVYGYTF. The J gene is TRBJ1-2, the V gene TRBV30; TRBD1 is a possible D gene (5 bases). The CDR3 is 13 amino acids. Trimming removed 3 bases from V and 5 bases from J, with 13 bases in between. Germline values: CDR1 GTSNPN, CDR2 SVGIG (reference sequence).